This T cell receptor beta chain was sequenced for a study of T cell responses to AZD1222 COVID-19 vaccine. Study-level findings and limits: With two AZD1222 doses given, Spike-specific TCR breadth and depth both rose. Along spike, vaccine-associated CD4 TCRs were found throughout, with dominance at 160-218 and 743-854. White British ancestry dominated among donors, who included more females, and clonal diversity was possibly underestimated. In all cases, repertoires were sampled only after the peak T cell response.

On this clone: Its antigen remains unidentified.

Sequencing used immunoSEQ multiplex PCR; TCRdb keeps in-frame clones, though not all of them. Of under 50,000 clones in the sample, 80% to 90% were seen once. The TCR comes from an adult who received the AZD1222 COVID-19 vaccine. The specimen was peripheral blood, collected 28 days after the second AZD1222 dose.

The CDR3 coding sequence is TGTGCCAGTACCCTACAGGGAGCTAACTATGGCTACACCTTC. Translated: CASTLQGANYGYTF. The genes are TRBV19 and TRBJ1-2, with a weak D call TRBD1 (6 bases). Germline loops: CDR1 LNHDA, CDR2 SQIVND (reference sequence). The length of the CDR3 is 14 residues. The ends were cut back, 7 bases at V and 0 bases at J, with 12 bases in the middle.